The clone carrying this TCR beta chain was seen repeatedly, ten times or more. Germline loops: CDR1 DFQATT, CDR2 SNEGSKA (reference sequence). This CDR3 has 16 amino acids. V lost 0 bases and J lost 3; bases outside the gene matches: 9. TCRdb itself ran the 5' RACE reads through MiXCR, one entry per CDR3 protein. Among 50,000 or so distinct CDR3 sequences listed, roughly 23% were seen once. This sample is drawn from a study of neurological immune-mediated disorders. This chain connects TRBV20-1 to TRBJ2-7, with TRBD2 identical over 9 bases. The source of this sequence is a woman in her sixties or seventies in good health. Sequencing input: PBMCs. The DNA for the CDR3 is TGCAGTGCTAGAGACGGGACTAGCCGCTACTTCTACGAGCAGTACTTC. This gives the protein CSARDGTSRYFYEQYF.